The 13 T cell receptor beta chains in this list originate from one sample, sequenced in a study of shared T cell receptors in the human thymus. Clones were sequenced by immunoSEQ multiplex PCR, and TCRdb holds only the in-frame ones, with some missing. The repertoire holds about 610,000 clones, with over 75% as singletons. The data were also submitted as part of a second study, on human thymus T cells.

Input material: thymocytes. These receptors were collected from a boy under three years old with a congenital heart defect.

The V and J genes are TRBV5-4 and TRBJ2-3, with D possibly TRBD2 on 5 matching bases. Trimming took 1 base from V and 4 from J, leaving 28 bases between them. The germline V gene has CDR1 SGHNT and CDR2 YYREEE (reference sequence). The CDR3 is 20 amino acids. CDR3 residues: CASSLPWVVTNGVGPDTQYF. The CDR3 region has the DNA TGTGCCAGCAGCTTGCCGTGGGTAGTAACGAACGGGGTGGGCCCAGATACGCAGTATTTT. Variable domain in full (rest from reference TRBV5-4 and TRBJ2-3): ETGVTQSPTHLIKTRGQQVTLRCSSQSGHNTVSWYQQALGQGPQFIFQYYREEENGRGNFPPRFSGLQFPNYSSELNVNALELDDSALYLCASSLPWVVTNGVGPDTQYFGPGTRLTVL.

This chain connects TRBV5-5 to TRBJ1-1; TRBD1 matches 9 bases. V was pared by 3 bases and J by 3 bases, with 9 bases of the junction left unmatched. This CDR3 comprises 16 residues. CDR1 and CDR2 (germline): SGHKS, YYEKEE (reference sequence). The DNA for the CDR3 is TGTGCCAGCAGCTCCTACCGGGACAGGGAGGACACTGAAGCTTTCTTT. This gives the protein CASSSYRDREDTEAFF.

The chain uses TRBV7-9 and TRBJ2-5; TRBD2 matches at 7 bases. J gave up 5 bases and V 3 bases, and 18 bases lay outside the gene matches. The CDR3 has 18 residues. Germline values: CDR1 SEHNR, CDR2 FQNEAQ (reference sequence). CDR3 DNA: TGTGCCAGCAGCTTGGCCCAAAGGGTCGAGCGGGAAGGTGAGACCCAGTACTTC. Amino acid sequence: CASSLAQRVEREGETQYF.

The chain carries TRBV9 and TRBJ2-1; TRBD2 matches 11 bases. Trimming removed 4 bases from V and 3 bases from J; junction bases left unmatched: 6. From germline, CDR1 is SGDLS and CDR2 YYNGEE. This CDR3 is 16 amino acids long. CDR3 DNA: TGTGCCAGCAGCACCCTCACTAGCGGGAGCTACAATGAGCAGTTCTTC. This sequence encodes CASSTLTSGSYNEQFF.

This sequence joins TRBV28 and TRBJ1-1, with D perhaps matching TRBD1 (6 bases). The germline V gene encodes CDR1 MDHEN and CDR2 SYDVKM. The V gene lost 5 bases and the J gene lost 5 bases, with 21 bases spanning the gap. There are 16 residues in the CDR3. CDR3 nucleotide sequence: TGTGCCAGCAGTCGCCGAACCCGGGACAAGGATACTGAAGCTTTCTTT. It translates to CASSRRTRDKDTEAFF.

V and J are TRBV28 and TRBJ2-7; possibly TRBD2 for D (5 bases). This CDR3 contains 15 residues. Germline V CDR1 and CDR2: MDHEN, SYDVKM. Trimming left V 1 base short and J 2 bases short, with 12 bases between. The CDR3 sequence: CASSLLRDPPYEQYF. CDR3 DNA: TGTGCCAGCAGTTTATTACGGGATCCTCCCTACGAGCAGTACTTC.

This chain uses TRBV2 with TRBJ1-2, with 8 bases aligning to TRBD1. Trimming cost V 6 bases and J 8 bases; bases outside gene matches: 17. The CDR3 is 16 amino acids. Germline V gene lookup returns CDR1 SNHLY and CDR2 FYNNEI. The CDR3: CASRVTGGGRPEGYTF. The CDR3 nucleotides read TGTGCCAGCAGGGTCACAGGGGGGGGGCGCCCCGAAGGCTACACCTTC.

The gene calls are TRBV6-5 and TRBJ2-1; 8 bases agree with TRBD2. The length of the CDR3 is 15 residues. CDR1 is MNHEY and CDR2 is SVGAGI in the germline V gene. Trimming removed 0 bases from V and 2 bases from J; junction bases left unmatched: 0. CDR3 sequence reads: CASSYSLAAYNEQFF. CDR3 DNA sequence: TGTGCCAGCAGTTACTCACTAGCGGCCTACAATGAGCAGTTCTTC.

This clone was picked up a small number of times. The rearrangement joins TRBV6-1 to TRBJ2-1; 12 bases agree with TRBD2. V lost 3 bases, J lost 8 bases, and 8 bases stayed unmatched. Germline V gene sequence: CDR1 MNHNS, CDR2 SASEGT. This CDR3 is built from 16 residues. The CDR3 DNA reads TGTGCCAGCAGTGACCAGACTAGCGGGAGTTTCGATGAGCAGTTCTTC. This sequence encodes CASSDQTSGSFDEQFF.

CDR3 DNA: TGTGCCAGCAGTCGTTCCGCCGGGACAGGGCCTGCCCAGTACTTC. This translates into CASSRSAGTGPAQYF. The chain combines TRBV27 with TRBJ2-5; TRBD1 aligns across 9 bases. This CDR3 contains 15 residues. With V trimmed by 5 bases and J by 9 bases, 13 bases remained unmatched. Per germline, CDR1 MNHEY and CDR2 SMNVEV (reference sequence).

V usage is TRBV19 and J usage is TRBJ1-2; the match to TRBD1 covers 9 bases. The germline CDR1 and CDR2 sequences are LNHDA and SQIVND (reference sequence). The CDR3 spans 15 residues. J lost 4 bases, V lost 4 bases, and 7 bases had no gene match. The CDR3 DNA follows: TGTGCCAGTAGTAAGGACAGGGGTGAGATCTATGGCTACACCTTC. This gives the protein CASSKDRGEIYGYTF.

The V gene is TRBV7-3, the J gene TRBJ1-3; 8 nucleotides line up with TRBD1. J was trimmed by 4 bases and V by 5 bases; bases with no gene match: 7. Germline-derived CDR1 and CDR2 are SGHTA and FQGTGA. The length of the CDR3 is 15 residues. Here the CDR3 DNA reads TGTGCCAGCAGCCAAGAACAGGGGGTGGGAAACACCATATATTTT. This translates into CASSQEQGVGNTIYF.

The chain combines TRBV6-6 with TRBJ2-7; D is perhaps TRBD1 (6 bases). Germline CDR1 and CDR2: MNHNY and SVGAGI (reference sequence). The V gene lost 2 bases and the J gene lost 2 bases, with 13 bases spanning the gap. This CDR3 is built from 15 residues. The CDR3: CASSYLDRDPYEQYF. The CDR3, as DNA: TGTGCCAGCAGTTACCTGGACAGAGACCCCTACGAGCAGTACTTC.